These 16 T cell receptor beta chains share one sample of origin, sequenced in a study of T-cell reconstitution after alpha-beta-depleted transplantation in children. Unique molecular identifiers featured in how the TCRbeta library was prepared. TCRdb re-called the PCR reads through MiXCR, storing one row per CDR3 protein. The repertoire holds about 600,000 distinct CDR3 sequences, 23% seen once, with less than 15% in the top ten. This specimen was PBMCs, mostly from graft donor cells, taken 360 days after TCRalphabeta/CD19-depleted stem cell transplant. The receptors here all came from a boy under two years old who had a stem cell transplant for acute myeloid leukemia, so the T cells may come from the graft donor.

This clonotype was detected a few times. J is TRBJ2-1 and V is TRBV12-3 or TRBV12-4; TRBD1 might be the D (5 bases). The CDR3 is 16 residues long. V was cut by 3 bases and J by 4 bases, with 16 bases left in between. The CDR3 is CASSFPRATGYNEQFF. CDR3 in DNA: TGTGCCAGCAGTTTTCCCCGGGCTACAGGTTACAATGAGCAGTTCTTC.

The chain uses TRBV7-2 and TRBJ1-5; possible D gene TRBD1, 5 bases. Germline V CDR1 and CDR2: SGHTA, FQGNSA. There are 17 residues in the CDR3. Trimming stripped 4 bases from V and 1 base from J, with 17 bases between. CDR3 amino acids: CASSSWAGIRSNQPQHF. Here the CDR3 DNA reads TGTGCCAGCAGCTCTTGGGCAGGGATCAGGAGCAATCAGCCCCAGCATTTT.

This clonotype was observed at least ten times. The rearrangement joins TRBV7-9 to TRBJ2-7; D could derive from TRBD1 or TRBD2 (6 bases each). V was trimmed by 4 bases and J by 5 bases, leaving 9 bases between them. This CDR3 contains 12 residues. The germline V gene encodes CDR1 SEHNR and CDR2 FQNEAQ (reference sequence). In DNA form, the CDR3 reads TGTGCCAGCAGCTGGGGGGCGGACGAGCAGTACTTC. Protein sequence: CASSWGADEQYF.

The V gene is TRBV28, the J gene TRBJ2-2; D is unresolved. Per germline, CDR1 MDHEN and CDR2 SYDVKM. This CDR3 spans 16 amino acids. V gave up 4 bases and J gave up 3 bases, with 15 bases separating them. CDR3 in DNA: TGTGCCAGCAGTTCCCCCCCTCGACGGTACACCGGGGAGCTGTTTTTT. The encoded protein is CASSSPPRRYTGELFF. The entire variable domain, with the rest obtained from reference TRBV28 and TRBJ2-2, is as follows: DVKVTQSSRYLVKRTGEKVFLECVQDMDHENMFWYRQDPGLGLRLIYFSYDVKMKEKGDIPEGYSVSREKKERFSLILESASTNQTSMYLCASSSPPRRYTGELFFGEGSRLTVL.

For the CDR3, the DNA is TGTGCCAGCAGTCGCAGGGGAAACACCATATATTTT. Protein product: CASSRRGNTIYF. The V call is TRBV28, the J call TRBJ1-3; D gene unclear. V lost 5 bases to trimming and J lost 4 bases, with 6 bases between them. CDR3 length: 12 residues. Germline CDR1 is MDHEN and CDR2 is SYDVKM.

This rearrangement joins TRBV6-5 to TRBJ2-1, with D possibly being TRBD1 (5 bases). The CDR3 runs 14 residues. Germline V CDR1 and CDR2: MNHEY, SVGAGI. V was shortened by 7 bases and J by 5 bases, with 15 bases between the two germline ends. The CDR3 DNA follows: TGTGCCAGCACTCGACGTGCCAGGGACAATGAGCAGTTCTTC. As protein: CASTRRARDNEQFF.

This clonotype was detected many times. The V and J genes are TRBV28 and TRBJ1-1; unclear D gene. Germline lookup yields CDR1 MDHEN and CDR2 SYDVKM. Deletions cut 8 bases from V and 6 bases from J, with 16 bases between. The CDR3 has 13 residues. In nucleotides, the CDR3 is TGTGCCAGCGGCCCCCTCGGGGTATCTGAAGCTTTCTTT. Amino acids: CASGPLGVSEAFF.

This clonotype was detected only a few times. The chain recombines TRBV6-5 with TRBJ2-2, with 10 bases aligning to TRBD2. J lost 4 bases, V lost 4 bases, and 3 bases had no gene match. The germline gives CDR1 MNHEY, CDR2 SVGAGI. The CDR3 sequence is 15 residues long. The CDR3: CASSLAGGRTGELFF. The CDR3 DNA follows: TGTGCCAGCAGTTTAGCGGGGGGACGCACCGGGGAGCTGTTTTTT.

V and J are TRBV15 and TRBJ2-1; tentatively, D is TRBD1 or TRBD2 (6 bases each). The V and J ends lost 0 bases and 3 bases respectively, with 21 bases between them. Germline assignment: CDR1 LNHNV and CDR2 YYDKDF (reference sequence). The CDR3 loop spans 19 amino acids. Here the CDR3 reads CATSREGALRRGNYNEQFF. In nucleotides, the CDR3 is TGTGCCACCAGCAGAGAGGGGGCATTAAGGAGGGGGAACTACAATGAGCAGTTCTTC.

CDR3 region: CSAGASSGANVLTF. The CDR3 DNA follows: TGCAGTGCGGGGGCATCTTCTGGGGCCAACGTCCTGACTTTC. The chain employs TRBV20-1 and TRBJ2-6; TRBD1 is a possible D gene (6 bases). V was trimmed by 6 bases and J by 1 base, leaving 10 bases between them. CDR3 length: 14 amino acids. Germline V gene data show CDR1 as DFQATT and CDR2 as SNEGSKA (reference sequence).

This clonotype was detected a few times. The J gene is TRBJ1-1, the V gene TRBV20-1; TRBD1 is a possible D gene (5 bases). CDR1 is DFQATT, CDR2 SNEGSKA, per germline (reference sequence). Trimming removed 6 bases at V and 3 bases at J, with 14 bases between. The CDR3 has 13 residues. CDR3 nucleotides: TGCAGTGCCCACACGACAGCTCACACTGAAGCTTTCTTT. This gives the protein CSAHTTAHTEAFF.

The chain is built from TRBV20-1 and TRBJ2-3, with D perhaps assigned TRBD1 or TRBD2 (6 bases each). V lost 5 bases, J lost 0 bases, and 15 bases lay in between. Per germline, CDR1 DFQATT and CDR2 SNEGSKA (reference sequence). The CDR3 is 15 amino acids. DNA of the CDR3: TGCAGTGCTGCGAGGGGGGCTATTAGCACAGATACGCAGTATTTT. Translated, it gives CSAARGAISTDTQYF.

In its sample, this clonotype was seen many times. The gene calls are TRBV20-1 and TRBJ2-7; D is perhaps TRBD1 or TRBD2 (7 bases each). The CDR3 loop spans 14 amino acids. CDR1 and CDR2 (germline): DFQATT, SNEGSKA (reference sequence). V lost 2 bases, J lost 4 bases, and 15 bases lay in between. In DNA form, the CDR3 reads TGCAGTGCTAGAAACAGGGGAGGGATTTACGAGCAGTACTTC. Its protein product is CSARNRGGIYEQYF.

This clonotype has a handful of counts. The chain couples TRBV25-1 to TRBJ2-7; unclear D gene. V was cut by 3 bases and J by 2 bases, with 5 bases left in between. Per germline, CDR1 MGHDK and CDR2 SYGVNS. This CDR3 has 12 residues. The CDR3 DNA reads TGTGCCAGCAGTGAGTCGGCCTACGAGCAGTACTTC. As protein: CASSESAYEQYF.

The V call is TRBV29-1, the J call TRBJ2-1, with D perhaps given as TRBD1 or TRBD2 (5 bases each). The CDR3 length is 12 residues. Trimming removed 7 bases at V and 8 bases at J, with 15 bases between. Germline CDR1 is SQVTM and CDR2 is ANQGSEA. The CDR3 DNA reads as TGCAGCGGGGGACCCTCTTCCGATGAGCAGTTCTTC. It is translated as CSGGPSSDEQFF.

The chain combines TRBV20-1 with TRBJ2-7; 11 nucleotides align to TRBD2. Trimming cost V 0 bases and J 2 bases; bases outside gene matches: 3. The CDR3 loop spans 15 amino acids. Germline V gene lookup returns CDR1 DFQATT and CDR2 SNEGSKA (reference sequence). The CDR3 loop reads CSAREVSGGAYEQYF. CDR3 bases: TGCAGTGCTAGAGAAGTTAGCGGGGGGGCCTACGAGCAGTACTTC.